Presented here are 12 T cell receptor beta chains from one specimen sequenced in a study of T-cell memory formation after mild COVID-19. Each CDR3 protein is one row after TCRdb ran MiXCR on the 5' RACE reads. The sample yields approximately 290,000 distinct CDR3 sequences, 15% to 20% seen once. Sequenced sample: PBMCs or a T cell subset sorted from them (not recorded which). These receptors came from a man aged 18 to 29 who had mild COVID-19 (a few samples of this study predate the infection). Cell type and time point are not known.

The V gene is TRBV15, the J gene TRBJ2-1; weak D call: TRBD1 (5 bases). V lost 3 bases and J lost 12, with 12 bases in between. This CDR3 region has 12 residues. The V gene's germline CDR1 is LNHNV and CDR2 YYDKDF (reference sequence). CDR3 bases: TGTGCCACCAGCAGTGGTCCCCAGGGGCAGTTCTTC. It is translated as CATSSGPQGQFF.

This clonotype has a handful of counts. The chain has TRBV20-1 and TRBJ2-3, with D perhaps matching TRBD1 (5 bases). Germline lookup yields CDR1 DFQATT and CDR2 SNEGSKA (reference sequence). V was cut by 5 bases and J by 2 bases, with 8 bases left in between. This CDR3 has 12 residues. CDR3: CSASTATDTQYF. The CDR3 DNA follows: TGCAGTGCTTCGACAGCCACAGATACGCAGTATTTT.

This clonotype was counted at least ten times. The V call is TRBV6-5, the J call TRBJ2-2; 9 nucleotides align to TRBD2. Trimming took 10 bases from V and 6 from J; bases not matched to a gene: 6. CDR1 is MNHEY, CDR2 SVGAGI, per germline. The CDR3 covers 13 residues. The CDR3 sequence is CATIGLAPGELFF. In DNA form, the CDR3 reads TGTGCCACCATAGGACTAGCGCCCGGGGAGCTGTTTTTT.

The CDR3 DNA sequence: TGCAGCGTTGGAAAGGGACAGGGAGGGGAGACCTTC. Translating gives CSVGKGQGGETF. V gene TRBV29-1 combines with J gene TRBJ1-2, with TRBD1 matching over 9 bases. The CDR3 spans 12 residues. Trimming took 4 bases from V and 14 from J; bases not matched to a gene: 11. Germline lookup yields CDR1 SQVTM and CDR2 ANQGSEA.

A remark on this clonotype: One end of the junction does not line up with germline, which may come from a read error. The rearrangement links TRBV7-7 to TRBJ2-5, with 12 nucleotides matching TRBD2. Germline V lookup: CDR1 SSHAT, CDR2 FNYEAQ (reference sequence). The CDR3 is 18 residues long. CDR3 in amino acids: CASSLVASGGAVDETQYF. Written as DNA, the CDR3 is TGTGCTAGCAGCTTAGTGGCTAGCGGGGGGGCAGTAGACGAGACCCAGTACTTC.

This clonotype was counted a few times. V gene TRBV18 combines with J gene TRBJ1-1; 8 bases match TRBD1. Germline values: CDR1 KGHSH, CDR2 LQKENI. The CDR3 has 15 residues. Losses at the gene ends were 3 bases for V and 3 bases for J; bases not matched to a gene: 6. In DNA form, the CDR3 reads TGTGCCAGCTCACCCCGGACAGGGTGGGACACTGAAGCTTTCTTT. Residues: CASSPRTGWDTEAFF.

J is TRBJ2-3 and V is TRBV27; tentatively, D is TRBD1 or TRBD2 (5 bases each). This CDR3 has 15 amino acids. Trimming stripped 5 bases from V and 1 base from J, with 13 bases between. Germline CDR1 and CDR2: MNHEY and SMNVEV (reference sequence). The CDR3 protein is CASSTGLGGTDTQYF. DNA for the CDR3: TGTGCCAGCAGTACCGGACTGGGGGGCACAGATACGCAGTATTTT.

This clonotype was seen only once. The rearrangement links TRBV7-9 to TRBJ1-2, with 9 bases fitting TRBD1. The CDR3 is 14 amino acids. The germline gives CDR1 SEHNR, CDR2 FQNEAQ (reference sequence). J gave up 6 bases and V 4 bases, and 6 bases lay outside the gene matches. CDR3 DNA: TGTGCCAGCAGCTCCACCTACAGGGGGCATGGCTACACCTTC. Encoded protein: CASSSTYRGHGYTF.

The sample holds a few counts of this clonotype. This chain joins TRBV20-1 and TRBJ1-2; D not resolved. The CDR3 runs 9 residues. The V and J ends lost 3 bases and 8 bases respectively, with 4 bases between them. CDR1 DFQATT and CDR2 SNEGSKA come from the germline V gene (reference sequence). This CDR3 reads CSARPGYTF. Here the CDR3 DNA reads TGCAGTGCTAGGCCCGGCTACACCTTC.

The rearrangement joins TRBV6-2 or TRBV6-3 to TRBJ1-5; D is unresolved. Germline values: CDR1 MNHEY, CDR2 SVGEGT. The CDR3 consists of 14 residues. V gave up 0 bases and J gave up 5 bases, with 8 bases separating them. The CDR3 is CASSYSEDYQPQHF. The CDR3 DNA is TGTGCCAGCAGTTACTCCGAGGATTATCAGCCCCAGCATTTT.

The CDR3 DNA reads as TGCGCCAGCAGCTTGAACCTCGGCGGGACTGAAGCTTTCTTT. Residues: CASSLNLGGTEAFF. V gene TRBV5-1 combines with J gene TRBJ1-1; D not resolved. Looked up from germline, CDR1 is SGHRS and CDR2 is YFSETQ. V lost 1 base, J lost 5 bases, and 12 bases lay in between. The CDR3 extends over 14 amino acids. Complete variable domain (other parts from reference TRBV5-1 and TRBJ1-1): KAGVTQTPRYLIKTRGQQVTLSCSPISGHRSVSWYQQTPGQGLQFLFEYFSETQRNKGNFPGRFSGRQFSNSRSEMNVSTLELGDSALYLCASSLNLGGTEAFFGQGTRLTVV.

This clonotype was detected a few times. The gene calls are TRBV25-1 and TRBJ2-5; 7 bases are shared with TRBD1. CDR1 is MGHDK, CDR2 SYGVNS, per germline. The V and J ends lost 4 bases and 0 bases, in that order; junction bases with no gene match: 5. The CDR3 consists of 15 residues. CDR3 sequence reads: CASSVTGAYQETQYF. In DNA form, the CDR3 reads TGTGCCAGCAGTGTCACAGGGGCTTACCAAGAGACCCAGTACTTC.